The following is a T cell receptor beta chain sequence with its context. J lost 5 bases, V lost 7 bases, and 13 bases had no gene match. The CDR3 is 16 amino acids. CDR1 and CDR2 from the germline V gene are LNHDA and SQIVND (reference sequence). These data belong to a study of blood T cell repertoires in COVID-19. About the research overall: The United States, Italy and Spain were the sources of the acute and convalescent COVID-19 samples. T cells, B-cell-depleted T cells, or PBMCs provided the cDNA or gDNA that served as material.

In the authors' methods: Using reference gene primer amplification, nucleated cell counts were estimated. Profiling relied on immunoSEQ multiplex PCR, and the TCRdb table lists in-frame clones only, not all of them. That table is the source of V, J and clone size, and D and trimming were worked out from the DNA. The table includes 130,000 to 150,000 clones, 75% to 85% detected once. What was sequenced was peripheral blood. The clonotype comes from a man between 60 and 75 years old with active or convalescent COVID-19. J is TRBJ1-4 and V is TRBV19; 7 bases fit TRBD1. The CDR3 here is CASKGSKGGRNEKLFF. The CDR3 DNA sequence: TGTGCCAGTAAAGGGAGTAAAGGGGGCCGGAATGAAAAACTGTTTTTT.